This TCR beta chain appears in the sequencing data of a study of Graves' ophthalmopathy and Graves' hyperthyroidism. Whole-study findings and limits: Ophthalmopathy progression was predicted with 70.59% sensitivity and roughly 74% specificity.

Note on this clonotype: Antigen unknown.

V was clipped by 3 bases and J by 3 bases, with 16 bases between them. The CDR3 length is 15 residues. Germline values: CDR1 DFQATT, CDR2 SNEGSKA (reference sequence). Ophthalmopathy not arising within 18 months of follow-up defined hyperthyroidism as stable. In this cohort, patients with other autoimmune diseases, uncontrolled infections, pregnancy or lactation were excluded. For repertoire sequencing, the TCR beta CDR3 regions were amplified from RNA transcripts. The library came from an HTBI-primed first-round RT-PCR and a second-round multiplex PCR. MiXCR, applied by TCRdb to the multiplex PCR reads, yields one record per CDR3 protein. The data contain hundreds of thousands of distinct CDR3 sequences, around 21% of them singletons.

The sample comprised peripheral blood. This rearrangement joins TRBV20-1 to TRBJ2-3; D is unresolved. This receptor was taken from a woman under 30 with stable Graves' hyperthyroidism. The CDR3 DNA follows: TGCAGTGCTAGTAGTGTCTTACTTTCAACAGATACGCAGTATTTT. Translated: CSASSVLLSTDTQYF.